This TCR beta chain was recovered during a study of blood T cell repertoires in COVID-19 (dated by TCRdb to 2019 to 2021). For context, the study as a whole: Samples covering the acute and convalescent phases of COVID-19 were provided by collaborators in the United States, Italy and Spain. The material from the prospective study consisted of cDNA or gDNA derived from T cells, B-cell-depleted T cells, or PBMCs. The dataset comprised deeply sampled blood TCRbeta repertoires from subjects exposed to, actively infected with, or recovered from COVID-19. A freely available public database, intended as a resource for researchers studying the immune response to SARS-CoV-2, is where the repertoires were released. The samples were drawn from two sources: the first 160 participants of the ongoing ImmuneRACE study, and 1,254 subjects contributed by 6 global collaborators. Nearly every sample came with metadata listing a de-identified subject ID, COVID-19 status, age in years and sex. Where available, HLA class I and class II types were taken from metadata supplied by the sample provider and were not determined by assay-based typing.

TCRbeta CDR3 regions were amplified from genomic DNA by means of the immunoSEQ Assay, a bias-controlled multiplex PCR. The original methods were these. The number of nucleated cells in each sample was estimated from the amplification of reference gene primers within the assay. To quantify the absolute abundance of each unique TCRbeta CDR3 rearrangement, sequence reads were collapsed and filtered. For each sample, productive Simpson clonality was calculated by taking the square root of Simpson's diversity index across productive rearrangements. Not all clones reach the TCRdb copy of this immuneACCESS table, which keeps in-frame sequences only. Checked studies attribute under half of the gap to unresolved V genes and leave the rest unexplained. That table furnishes V, J and clone size, whereas the DNA furnished D and trimming. The sample records some 350,000 clones, around 87% of which are singletons. Roughly 6.3% of the sample lies in the top ten.

Overall results and qualifications from the work: The quantity of clinical and demographic metadata differed by source and by participant and was supplied without curation.

As concerns this clone: Its antigen is unknown. The input lacks base qualities; no much larger clone sits a single base away.

One collaborating source in Seattle enrolled patients while the patients were actively infected and followed the patients over time throughout the course of disease. The collaborating institutions used their own protocols to collect whole blood in K2EDTA tubes. For TCRbeta analysis, collaborators shipped samples as frozen whole blood, isolated PBMCs, or DNA extracted from either of those sample types. The receptor was derived from a woman in her forties or fifties with COVID-19, enrolled during active disease. Source material: peripheral blood.

Read as DNA, the sequence is TGTGCCAGCAGCCAAGTGTCGACAGGGAACTATGGCTACACCTTC. Its amino acids are CASSQVSTGNYGYTF. The chain joins TRBV3-1 (or the pseudogene TRBV3-2) to TRBJ1-2, with 7 central nucleotides matching TRBD1. The V end gives up 1 base and the J end 2 bases, leaving 4 bases in the junction not matched to a gene. From cysteine to phenylalanine, the CDR3 is 15 amino acids long. Here the CDR3 DNA is all that survives: 45 bases in frame from base 1. CDR1 and CDR2, looked up from the germline V gene (reference sequence), are LGHDT and YNNKEL.